Reported below is one T cell receptor (beta chain). Antigen specificity is unknown. This specimen comes from a study of high-grade serous ovarian cancer treatment subgroups. The study's findings and limits: Clonal relatedness tracked neoantigen level, and by trend copy number and mutation load. CDR1 and CDR2 were left unanalyzed; analyses focused on CDR3. These tumor repertoires lack spatial information from bulk sequencing.

The protocol was immunoSEQ multiplex PCR, while the TCRdb copy is restricted to in-frame clones and leaves out a portion. The table has approximately 1,800 clones, 82% seen once. The CDR3 runs to 13 residues. Germline CDR1 and CDR2: LGHNA and YSLEER. V shed 1 base and J shed 5 bases, with 8 bases lying between them. Tumor samples were obtained before definitive surgery or chemotherapy. V and J are TRBV4-3 and TRBJ1-1; D is uncertain. Sequencing was done on a sample of tumor tissue. The source of this sequence is a human donor with high-grade serous ovarian cancer. CDR3 DNA: TGCGCCAGCAGCCAAGGGGTTCGGACTGAAGCTTTCTTT. Translation: CASSQGVRTEAFF.